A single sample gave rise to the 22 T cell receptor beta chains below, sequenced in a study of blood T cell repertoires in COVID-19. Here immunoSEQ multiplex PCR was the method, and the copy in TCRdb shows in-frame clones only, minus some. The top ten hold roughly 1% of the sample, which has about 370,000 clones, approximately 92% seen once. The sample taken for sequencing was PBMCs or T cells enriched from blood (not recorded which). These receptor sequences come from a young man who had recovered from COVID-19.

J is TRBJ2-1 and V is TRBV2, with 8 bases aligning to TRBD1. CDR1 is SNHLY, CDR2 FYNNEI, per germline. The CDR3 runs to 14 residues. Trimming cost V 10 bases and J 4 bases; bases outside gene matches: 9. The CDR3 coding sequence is TGTGCCAACGGACAGGGCTACACTTACAATGAGCAGTTCTTC. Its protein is CANGQGYTYNEQFF.

The CDR3 DNA reads as TGTGCCAGTGGACAGGCAGCCTCTGGAAACACCATATATTTT. This codes for CASGQAASGNTIYF. This rearrangement joins TRBV19 to TRBJ1-3; TRBD1 aligns across 7 bases. Looked up from germline, CDR1 is LNHDA and CDR2 is SQIVND (reference sequence). The CDR3 sequence is 14 residues long. Unmatched junction bases numbered 4, after V lost 8 bases and J lost 0 bases.

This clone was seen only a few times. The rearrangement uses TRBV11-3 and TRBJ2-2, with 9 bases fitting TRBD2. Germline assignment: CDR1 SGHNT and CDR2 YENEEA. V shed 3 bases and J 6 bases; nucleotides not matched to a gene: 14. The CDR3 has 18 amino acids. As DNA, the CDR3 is TGTGCCAGCAGCTTCGACCCTCCCGGGACTAGCTCTCCCGGGGAGCTGTTTTTT. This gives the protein CASSFDPPGTSSPGELFF. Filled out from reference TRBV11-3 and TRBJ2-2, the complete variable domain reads EAGVVQSPRYKIIEKKQPVAFWCNPISGHNTLYWYLQNLGQGPELLIRYENEEAVDDSQLPKDRFSAERLKGVDSTLKIQPAELGDSAVYLCASSFDPPGTSSPGELFFGEGSRLTVL.

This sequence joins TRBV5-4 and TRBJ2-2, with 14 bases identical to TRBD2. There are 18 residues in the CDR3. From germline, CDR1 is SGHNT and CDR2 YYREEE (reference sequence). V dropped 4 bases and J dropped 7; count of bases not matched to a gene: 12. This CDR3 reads CASSLLRLAGGQDGELFF. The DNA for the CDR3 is TGTGCCAGCAGCCTCCTCCGACTAGCGGGGGGGCAGGACGGGGAGCTGTTTTTT.

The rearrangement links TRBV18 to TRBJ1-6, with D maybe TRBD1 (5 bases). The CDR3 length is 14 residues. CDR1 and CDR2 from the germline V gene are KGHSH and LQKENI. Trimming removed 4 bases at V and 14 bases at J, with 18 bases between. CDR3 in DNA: TGTGCCAGCTCACTGGGGAAGGGGCCCTCTGCCCTCCACTTT. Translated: CASSLGKGPSALHF. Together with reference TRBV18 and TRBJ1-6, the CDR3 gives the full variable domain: NAGVMQNPRHLVRRRGQEARLRCSPMKGHSHVYWYRQLPEEGLKFMVYLQKENIIDESGMPKERFSAEFPKEGPSILRIQQVVRGDSAAYFCASSLGKGPSALHFGNGTRLTVT.

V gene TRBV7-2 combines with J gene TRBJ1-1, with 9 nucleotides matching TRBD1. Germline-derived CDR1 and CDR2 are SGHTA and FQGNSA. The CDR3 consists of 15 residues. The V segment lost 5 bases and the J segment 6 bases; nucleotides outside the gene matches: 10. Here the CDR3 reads CASSRDTGGRAEAFF. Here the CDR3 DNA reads TGTGCCAGCAGCCGCGACACAGGGGGCCGGGCTGAAGCTTTCTTT.

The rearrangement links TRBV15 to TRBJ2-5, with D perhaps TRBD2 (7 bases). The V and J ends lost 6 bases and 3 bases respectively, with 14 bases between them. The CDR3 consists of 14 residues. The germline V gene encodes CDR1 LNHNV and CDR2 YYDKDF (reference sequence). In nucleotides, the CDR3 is TGTGCCACCAGGGACTGGGGGGGCGAAGAGACCCAGTACTTC. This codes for CATRDWGGEETQYF.

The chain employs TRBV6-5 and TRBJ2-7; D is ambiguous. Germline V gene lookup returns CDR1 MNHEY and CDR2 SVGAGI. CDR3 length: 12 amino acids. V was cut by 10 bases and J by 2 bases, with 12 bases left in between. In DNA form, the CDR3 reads TGTGCCACCCTAGGCAGACCCTACGAGCAGTACTTC. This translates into CATLGRPYEQYF.

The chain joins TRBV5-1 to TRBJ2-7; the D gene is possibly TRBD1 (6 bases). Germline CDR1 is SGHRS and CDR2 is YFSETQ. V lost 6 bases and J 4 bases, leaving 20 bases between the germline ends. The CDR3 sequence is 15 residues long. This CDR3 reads CASTPGVNEVYEQYF. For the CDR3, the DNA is TGCGCCAGCACCCCAGGGGTCAATGAGGTTTACGAGCAGTACTTC.

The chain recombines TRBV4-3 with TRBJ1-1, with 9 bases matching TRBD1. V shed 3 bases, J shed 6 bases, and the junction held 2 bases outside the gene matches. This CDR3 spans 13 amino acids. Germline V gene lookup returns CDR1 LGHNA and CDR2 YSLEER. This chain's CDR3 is CASSQDRGAEAFF. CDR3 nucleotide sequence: TGCGCCAGCAGCCAGGACAGGGGAGCTGAAGCTTTCTTT.

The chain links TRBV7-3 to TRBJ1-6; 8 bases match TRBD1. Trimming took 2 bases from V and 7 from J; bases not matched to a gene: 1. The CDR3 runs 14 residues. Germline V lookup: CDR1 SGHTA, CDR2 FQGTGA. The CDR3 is CASSLGTGNSPLHF. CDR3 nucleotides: TGTGCCAGCAGCTTAGGGACAGGCAATTCACCCCTCCACTTT.

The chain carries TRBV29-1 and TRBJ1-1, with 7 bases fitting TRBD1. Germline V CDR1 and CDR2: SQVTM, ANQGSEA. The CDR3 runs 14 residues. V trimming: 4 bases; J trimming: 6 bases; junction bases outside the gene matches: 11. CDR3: CSVGLEGAGSEAFF. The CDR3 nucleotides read TGCAGCGTTGGGTTAGAGGGGGCCGGGTCTGAAGCTTTCTTT.

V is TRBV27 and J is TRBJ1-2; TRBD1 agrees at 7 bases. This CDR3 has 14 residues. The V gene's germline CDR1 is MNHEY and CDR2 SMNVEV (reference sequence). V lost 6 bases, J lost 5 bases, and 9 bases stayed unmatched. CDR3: CASRRDSRGYGYTF. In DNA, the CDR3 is TGTGCCAGCAGGAGGGACAGCCGAGGGTATGGCTACACCTTC.

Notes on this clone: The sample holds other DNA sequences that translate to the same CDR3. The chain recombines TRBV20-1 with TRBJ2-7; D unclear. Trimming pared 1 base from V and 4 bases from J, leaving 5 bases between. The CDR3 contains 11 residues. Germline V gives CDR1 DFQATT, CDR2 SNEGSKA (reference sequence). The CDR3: CSARASYEQYF. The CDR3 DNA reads TGCAGTGCTAGAGCTAGTTACGAGCAGTACTTC.

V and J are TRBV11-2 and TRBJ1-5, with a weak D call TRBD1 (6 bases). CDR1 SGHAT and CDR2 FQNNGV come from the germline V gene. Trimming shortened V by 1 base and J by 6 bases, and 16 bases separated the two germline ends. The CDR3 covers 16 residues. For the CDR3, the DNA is TGTGCCAGCAGCTTAGTAACAGGGCGGGTTTCTCAGCCCCAGCATTTT. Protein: CASSLVTGRVSQPQHF.

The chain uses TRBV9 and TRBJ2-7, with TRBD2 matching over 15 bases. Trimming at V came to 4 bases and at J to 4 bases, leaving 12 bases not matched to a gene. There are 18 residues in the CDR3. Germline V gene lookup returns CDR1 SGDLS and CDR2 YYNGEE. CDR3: CASSPGTSGRIGPYEQYF. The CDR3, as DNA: TGTGCCAGCAGCCCGGGGACTAGCGGGAGGATAGGTCCTTACGAGCAGTACTTC.

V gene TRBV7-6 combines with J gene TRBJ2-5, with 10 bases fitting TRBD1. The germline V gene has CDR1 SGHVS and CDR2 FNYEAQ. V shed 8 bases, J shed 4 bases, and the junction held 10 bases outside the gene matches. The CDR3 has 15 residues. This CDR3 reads CASGNGQGDGETQYF. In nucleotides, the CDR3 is TGTGCCAGCGGGAACGGACAGGGGGATGGAGAGACCCAGTACTTC.

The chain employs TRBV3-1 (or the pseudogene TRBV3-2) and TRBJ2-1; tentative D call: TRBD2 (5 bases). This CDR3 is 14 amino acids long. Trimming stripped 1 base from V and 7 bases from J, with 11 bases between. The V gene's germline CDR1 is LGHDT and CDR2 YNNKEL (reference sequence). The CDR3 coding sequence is TGTGCCAGCAGCCAAGGGGAGACCTTTAATGAGCAGTTCTTC. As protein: CASSQGETFNEQFF.

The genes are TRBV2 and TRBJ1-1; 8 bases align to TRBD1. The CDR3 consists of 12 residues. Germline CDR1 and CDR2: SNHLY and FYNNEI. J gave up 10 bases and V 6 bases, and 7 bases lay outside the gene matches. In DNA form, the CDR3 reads TGTGCCAGCAGGGTCGACAGGGGTACAGCTTTCTTT. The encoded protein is CASRVDRGTAFF.

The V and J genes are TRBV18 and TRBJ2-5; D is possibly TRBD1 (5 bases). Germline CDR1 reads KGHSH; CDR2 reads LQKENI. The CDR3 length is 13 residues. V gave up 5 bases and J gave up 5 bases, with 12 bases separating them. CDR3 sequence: CASSKTGSETQYF. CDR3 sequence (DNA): TGTGCCAGCTCAAAAACAGGCTCCGAGACCCAGTACTTC.

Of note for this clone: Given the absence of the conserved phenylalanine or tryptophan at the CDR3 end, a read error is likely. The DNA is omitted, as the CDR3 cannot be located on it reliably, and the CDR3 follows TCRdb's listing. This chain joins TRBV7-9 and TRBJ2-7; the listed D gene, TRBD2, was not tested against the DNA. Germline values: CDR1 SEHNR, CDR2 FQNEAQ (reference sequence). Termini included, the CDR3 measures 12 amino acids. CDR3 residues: CASSLASRELTY.

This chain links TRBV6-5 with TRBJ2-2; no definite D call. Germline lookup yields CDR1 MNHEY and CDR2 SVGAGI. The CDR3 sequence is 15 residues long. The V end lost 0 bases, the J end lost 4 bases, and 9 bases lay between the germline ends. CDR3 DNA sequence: TGTGCCAGCAGTTACTCGGATATAGCCACCGGGGAGCTGTTTTTT. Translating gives CASSYSDIATGELFF.